This T cell receptor beta chain was sequenced for a study of blood T cells in healthy people across ages. Study as a whole: Every two T cells gave about one barcoded beta molecule via template switching. Study observations and caveats: More naive CD4+ cells and higher diversity marked long-lived donors relative to aged donors.

A word on this clonotype: What it binds is unknown. A single base separates this from a much larger clone, so it may be a read error.

It was 8 to 10 milliliters of peripheral blood that were drawn from each donor. Germline-derived CDR1 and CDR2 are SGHDN and FVKESK. The CDR3 loop spans 17 amino acids. V trimming: 4 bases; J trimming: 6 bases; junction bases outside the gene matches: 12. It was with a sample-barcoded 5' primer and a J-beta primer mix that a second PCR of roughly 7 to 12 cycles was run. Each cDNA molecule was tagged by a template-switch adaptor that had 12 random nucleotides. Each CDR3 protein gets one entry after TCRdb re-called the 5' RACE reads with MiXCR. The top ten clones hold roughly 17% of a sample with approximately 810,000 distinct CDR3 sequences, 29% of them seen once.

Sequences were obtained from blood. The clonotype comes from a woman of 80 years or more in good health. The V and J genes are TRBV14 and TRBJ1-2, with TRBD1 identical over 12 bases. The CDR3 region is CASSPGQGAISRHGYTF. The CDR3 DNA sequence: TGTGCCAGCAGCCCGGGACAGGGGGCGATAAGTCGGCATGGCTACACCTTC.